Shown below are 6 T cell receptor beta chains from a single sample sequenced in a study of blood T cell repertoires in COVID-19 (dated by TCRdb to about 2020). Library prep was done by the immunoSEQ multiplex PCR assay. TCRdb took this table from immuneACCESS and kept in-frame rearrangements with V and J called. Such tables lack part of the clones; where checked against another copy, unresolved V genes explain under half of the gap, and the rest is unexplained. Across this sample there are approximately 200,000 clones, with 80% to 90% seen only once. The ten largest account for around 7% of the sample. The sequencing input was PBMCs or T cells enriched from blood (not recorded which). Receptors originate from a man under 40 in a cohort exposed to, infected with or recovered from COVID-19 (not recorded which).

The chain recombines TRBV19 with TRBJ1-4, with no clear D. V gave up 6 bases and J gave up 5 bases, with 10 bases separating them. From germline, CDR1 is LNHDA and CDR2 SQIVND (reference sequence). The CDR3 has 13 amino acids. The CDR3 coding sequence is TGTGCCAGTAGGACAAGGCCAAATGAAAAACTGTTTTTT. This codes for CASRTRPNEKLFF.

The chain recombines TRBV6-1 with TRBJ2-6; D gene uncertain. The CDR3 is 16 amino acids. V lost 4 bases, J lost 0 bases, and 10 bases lay in between. Per the germline V gene, CDR1 is MNHNS and CDR2 is SASEGT. The CDR3 region has the DNA TGTGCCAGCAGTGGTGGCACCTTCTCTGGGGCCAACGTCCTGACTTTC. Translation gives CASSGGTFSGANVLTF.

The chain has TRBV25-1 and TRBJ2-7, with 8 bases matching TRBD2. The CDR3 is 14 amino acids. The germline V gene has CDR1 MGHDK and CDR2 SYGVNS. The V and J ends lost 5 bases and 0 bases, in that order; junction bases with no gene match: 3. This CDR3 reads CASSRSGSSYEQYF. CDR3 nucleotides: TGTGCCAGCAGTCGAAGCGGGAGCTCCTACGAGCAGTACTTC.

The gene calls are TRBV11-3 and TRBJ2-5; 8 bases line up with TRBD2. CDR1 is SGHNT and CDR2 is YENEEA in the germline V gene. V lost 5 bases, J lost 0 bases, and 8 bases stayed unmatched. CDR3 length: 16 residues. CDR3 in amino acids: CASSIRGLGDQETQYF. For the CDR3, the DNA is TGTGCCAGCAGCATAAGGGGACTAGGGGACCAAGAGACCCAGTACTTC.

The chain employs TRBV13 and TRBJ2-1; TRBD2 matches at 11 bases. Germline CDR1 reads PRHDT; CDR2 reads FYEKMQ (reference sequence). This CDR3 region has 15 residues. The V segment lost 11 bases and the J segment 4 bases; nucleotides outside the gene matches: 10. The CDR3 DNA reads TGTGCCTCCAGAGGGGGACTAGCGGCTTACAATGAGCAGTTCTTC. This translates into CASRGGLAAYNEQFF.

This clone was counted many times. The rearrangement links TRBV7-9 to TRBJ1-6; 7 nucleotides line up with TRBD1. Germline loops: CDR1 SEHNR, CDR2 FQNEAQ (reference sequence). The V gene end was trimmed by 5 bases and the J gene end by 9 bases; junction bases not matched to a gene: 16. The length of the CDR3 is 17 residues. The CDR3 here is CASSRSHRGFGGSPLHF. The CDR3, as DNA: TGTGCCAGCAGCCGAAGCCACAGGGGATTTGGAGGTTCACCCCTCCACTTT.